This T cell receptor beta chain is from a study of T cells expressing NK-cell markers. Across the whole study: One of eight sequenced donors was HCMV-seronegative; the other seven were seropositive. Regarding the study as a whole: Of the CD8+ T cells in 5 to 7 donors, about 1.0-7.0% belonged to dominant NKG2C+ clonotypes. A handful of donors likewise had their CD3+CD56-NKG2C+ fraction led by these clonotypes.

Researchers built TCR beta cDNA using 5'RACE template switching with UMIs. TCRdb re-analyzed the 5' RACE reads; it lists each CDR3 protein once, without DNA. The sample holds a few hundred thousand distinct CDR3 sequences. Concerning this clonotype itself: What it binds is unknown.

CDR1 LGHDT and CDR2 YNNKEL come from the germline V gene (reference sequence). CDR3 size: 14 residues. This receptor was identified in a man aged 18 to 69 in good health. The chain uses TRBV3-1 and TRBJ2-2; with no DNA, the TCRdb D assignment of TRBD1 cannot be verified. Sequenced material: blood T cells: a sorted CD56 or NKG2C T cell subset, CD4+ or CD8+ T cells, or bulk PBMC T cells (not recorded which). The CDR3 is CASSRLQGSGELFF.